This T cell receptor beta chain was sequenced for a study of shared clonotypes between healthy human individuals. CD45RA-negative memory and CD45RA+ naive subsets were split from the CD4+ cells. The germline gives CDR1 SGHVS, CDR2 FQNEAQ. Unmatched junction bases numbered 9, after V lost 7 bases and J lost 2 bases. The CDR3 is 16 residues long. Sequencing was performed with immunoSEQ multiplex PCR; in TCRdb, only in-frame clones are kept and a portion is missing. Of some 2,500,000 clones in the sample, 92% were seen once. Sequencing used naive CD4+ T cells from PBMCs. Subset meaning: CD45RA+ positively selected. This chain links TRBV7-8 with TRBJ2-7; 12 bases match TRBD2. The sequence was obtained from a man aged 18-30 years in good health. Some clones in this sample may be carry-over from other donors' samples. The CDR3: CASTQGLAGGPYEQYF. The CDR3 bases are TGTGCCAGCACCCAGGGTCTAGCGGGAGGGCCCTACGAGCAGTACTTC.